These 25 T cell receptor beta chains originate from one sample sequenced in a study of human T cells and chemical hapten exposure. The sample's time point: patch test 1, 2 weeks after DPC sensitization. The treatment denotes: therapeutic diphenylcyclopropenone sensitization with weekly scalp DPC. In TCRdb, the RACE reads were re-called with MiXCR into one record per CDR3 protein. The repertoire includes some 170,000 distinct CDR3 sequences, around 22% of them detected once, and about 6.7% sits in the top ten. The material was whole blood, obtained in connection with sensitization to the hapten diphenylcyclopropenone (DPC). Receptors were obtained from a woman aged 45 to 65 with alopecia areata. Some clones in this sample may be carry-over from other donors' samples.

The V call is TRBV5-4, the J call TRBJ1-1; D remains unclear. Trimming shortened V by 0 bases and J by 1 base, and 7 bases separated the two germline ends. The length of the CDR3 is 14 residues. Germline V lookup: CDR1 SGHNT, CDR2 YYREEE (reference sequence). In DNA form, the CDR3 reads TGTGCCAGCAGCTTGGCTTCAGGGAACACTGAAGCTTTCTTT. This gives the protein CASSLASGNTEAFF.

The gene calls are TRBV19 and TRBJ2-3, with D perhaps given as TRBD1 or TRBD2 (5 bases each). The CDR3 sequence is 16 residues long. Germline V CDR1 and CDR2: LNHDA, SQIVND (reference sequence). Trimming removed 6 bases at V and 0 bases at J, with 16 bases between. The CDR3 protein is CASRVTGTSSTDTQYF. DNA for the CDR3: TGTGCCAGTAGAGTTACCGGGACCTCTAGCACAGATACGCAGTATTTT. Full variable domain (remainder filled in from reference TRBV19 and TRBJ2-3): DGGITQSPKYLFRKEGQNVTLSCEQNLNHDAMYWYRQDPGQGLRLIYYSQIVNDFQKGDIAEGYSVSREKKESFPLTVTSAQKNPTAFYLCASRVTGTSSTDTQYFGPGTRLTVL.

This clonotype was observed a few times. The chain is built from TRBV15 and TRBJ2-1; D is uncertain. The ends were cut back, 6 bases at V and 0 bases at J, with 12 bases in the middle. The CDR3 covers 15 residues. Germline loops: CDR1 LNHNV, CDR2 YYDKDF (reference sequence). This chain's CDR3 is CATSVAAYSYNEQFF. In nucleotides, the CDR3 is TGTGCCACCAGTGTAGCTGCCTACTCCTACAATGAGCAGTTCTTC. Complete variable domain (other parts from reference TRBV15 and TRBJ2-1): DAMVIQNPRYQVTQFGKPVTLSCSQTLNHNVMYWYQQKSSQAPKLLFHYYDKDFNNEADTPDNFQSRRPNTSFCFLDIRSPGLGDTAMYLCATSVAAYSYNEQFFGPGTRLTVL.

This clonotype was recorded a few times. The rearrangement links TRBV6-6 to TRBJ1-5; D is perhaps TRBD1 (5 bases). V was cut by 7 bases and J by 4 bases, with 11 bases left in between. CDR3 size: 13 residues. CDR1 is MNHNY and CDR2 is SVGAGI in the germline V gene (reference sequence). CDR3 protein: CASTGRENQPQHF. The CDR3 coding sequence is TGTGCCAGCACTGGCAGGGAAAATCAGCCCCAGCATTTT.

This clonotype has a handful of counts. The chain combines TRBV7-9 with TRBJ2-7, with D hard to call. The CDR3 totals 12 residues. Germline V CDR1 and CDR2: SEHNR, FQNEAQ (reference sequence). The V and J ends lost 2 bases and 2 bases respectively, with 4 bases between them. CDR3 region: CASSLIPYEQYF. For the CDR3, the DNA is TGTGCCAGCAGCTTAATTCCCTACGAGCAGTACTTC.

The chain carries TRBV6-1 and TRBJ2-1; possible D gene TRBD2, 5 bases. The V end was cut by 3 bases, the J end by 0 bases, with 9 bases between. The CDR3 covers 15 residues. The germline CDR1 and CDR2 sequences are MNHNS and SASEGT. CDR3 nucleotides: TGTGCCAGCAGTGATTTGGGGAGCTCCTACAATGAGCAGTTCTTC. It codes for CASSDLGSSYNEQFF.

This clonotype was detected a few times. The chain recombines TRBV9 with TRBJ1-4; 7 bases match TRBD1. In germline, CDR1 is SGDLS, CDR2 YYNGEE. The CDR3 length is 14 residues. V shed 4 bases and J 5 bases; nucleotides not matched to a gene: 5. CDR3 sequence: CASSPQTGNEKLFF. CDR3 bases: TGTGCCAGCAGCCCTCAGACAGGGAATGAAAAACTGTTTTTT. Based on the CDR3 plus reference TRBV9 and TRBJ1-4, the full variable domain is DSGVTQTPKHLITATGQRVTLRCSPRSGDLSVYWYQQSLDQGLQFLIQYYNGEERAKGNILERFSAQQFPDLHSELNLSSLELGDSALYFCASSPQTGNEKLFFGSGTQLSVL.

The chain is built from TRBV6-2 or TRBV6-3 and TRBJ2-1, with D maybe TRBD2 (5 bases). From germline, CDR1 is MNHEY and CDR2 SVGEGT. The CDR3 has 13 residues. Deletions cut 5 bases from V and 7 bases from J, with 12 bases between. The CDR3 loop is CASSTLGGNEQFF. The DNA for the CDR3 is TGTGCCAGCAGTACTCTTGGAGGAAATGAGCAGTTCTTC.

The V and J genes are TRBV20-1 and TRBJ1-3; no definite D call. The germline V gene has CDR1 DFQATT and CDR2 SNEGSKA (reference sequence). CDR3 length: 13 residues. Between the trimmed V and J ends, which lost 2 bases and 4 bases, there was a span of 9 bases. DNA for the CDR3: TGCAGTGCTAGAAAGGTGTTCGGAAACACCATATATTTT. Residues: CSARKVFGNTIYF.

The CDR3 nucleotides read TGCAGTGCTAGGACCCGGGACAGGGCCTCAGAGACCCAGTACTTC. Translating gives CSARTRDRASETQYF. The V call is TRBV20-1, the J call TRBJ2-5; 9 bases match TRBD1. V gave up 3 bases and J gave up 4 bases; unmatched junction bases: 9. CDR1 is DFQATT and CDR2 is SNEGSKA in the germline V gene (reference sequence). CDR3 length equals 15 residues.

A few counts support this clonotype. This sequence joins TRBV15 and TRBJ2-3; no firm D call. The germline V gene encodes CDR1 LNHNV and CDR2 YYDKDF (reference sequence). Trimming took 0 bases from V and 12 from J, leaving 16 bases between them. The CDR3 spans 14 residues. The CDR3 loop is CATSRDLASQSQYF. The CDR3 nucleotides are TGTGCCACCAGCAGAGATTTGGCCAGCCAGTCCCAGTATTTT.

J is TRBJ2-2 and V is TRBV29-1, with D maybe TRBD2 (5 bases). CDR1 SQVTM and CDR2 ANQGSEA come from the germline V gene. V lost 4 bases to trimming and J lost 8 bases, with 8 bases between them. The CDR3 is 11 residues long. Here the CDR3 reads CSVVEGGELFF. In nucleotides, the CDR3 is TGCAGCGTTGTTGAGGGAGGGGAGCTGTTTTTT.

This clonotype has a handful of counts. The rearrangement joins TRBV10-3 to TRBJ2-2; 13 nucleotides line up with TRBD2. Germline values: CDR1 ENHRY, CDR2 SYGVKD. Trimming cost V 7 bases and J 3 bases; bases outside gene matches: 14. The CDR3 has 19 amino acids. The CDR3 spells CAIKEGTSGRAEDTGELFF. The CDR3, as DNA: TGTGCCATCAAAGAAGGTACTAGCGGGAGGGCCGAGGACACCGGGGAGCTGTTTTTT.

V and J are TRBV27 and TRBJ1-1; no clear D. The CDR3 runs 13 residues. Germline V gene data show CDR1 as MNHEY and CDR2 as SMNVEV (reference sequence). Trimming took off 3 bases at V and 1 base at J, with 6 bases between the two ends. CDR3 sequence (DNA): TGTGCCAGCAGTTTCTTCGGGAACACTGAAGCTTTCTTT. Its translation is CASSFFGNTEAFF.

The chain combines TRBV18 with TRBJ1-1; D is perhaps TRBD1 (5 bases). V shed 5 bases and J shed 1 base, with 17 bases lying between them. The germline V gene has CDR1 KGHSH and CDR2 LQKENI. The CDR3 consists of 16 residues. The CDR3 bases are TGTGCCAGCTCATGGGGGGGGGTCAGGGCGAACACTGAAGCTTTCTTT. Translated, it gives CASSWGGVRANTEAFF.

This chain links TRBV5-1 with TRBJ1-1, with D maybe TRBD1 (5 bases). Trimming pared 6 bases from V and 0 bases from J, leaving 15 bases between. CDR3 length: 15 residues. The germline V gene encodes CDR1 SGHRS and CDR2 YFSETQ. The chain's CDR3 is CASTRIGTMNTEAFF. The DNA of the CDR3 is TGCGCCAGCACCAGGATAGGGACGATGAACACTGAAGCTTTCTTT.

The chain employs TRBV14 and TRBJ2-1; D possibly corresponds to TRBD1 (5 bases). The CDR3 is made up of 16 amino acids. V gave up 4 bases and J gave up 9 bases, with 22 bases separating them. Germline CDR1 and CDR2: SGHDN and FVKESK. DNA for the CDR3: TGTGCCAGCAGCCGGGGCAGACTGCTCCCACTTGGTGAGCAGTTCTTC. Its protein product is CASSRGRLLPLGEQFF.

This clonotype has a count of ten or more. This chain connects TRBV3-1 to TRBJ2-7; D may be TRBD2 (5 bases). Germline CDR1 reads LGHDT; CDR2 reads YNNKEL (reference sequence). The CDR3 loop spans 17 amino acids. V dropped 0 bases and J dropped 0 bases, with 15 bases sitting between them. The chain's CDR3 is CASSQDYSGIYSYEQYF. The CDR3 coding sequence is TGTGCCAGCAGCCAAGATTATTCCGGGATATACTCCTACGAGCAGTACTTC.

The chain recombines TRBV7-8 with TRBJ1-4, with no clear D. V lost 11 bases and J lost 6, with 16 bases in between. Germline values: CDR1 SGHVS, CDR2 FQNEAQ. The CDR3 has 13 amino acids. The DNA of the CDR3 is TGTGCCTCTAGTCCCCGACTGCATGAAAAACTGTTTTTT. This gives the protein CASSPRLHEKLFF.

This clonotype appeared a few times. The gene calls are TRBV2 and TRBJ2-7; a weak D match, TRBD1 (6 bases). The V gene lost 8 bases and the J gene lost 0 bases, with 11 bases spanning the gap. Germline lookup yields CDR1 SNHLY and CDR2 FYNNEI. This CDR3 is 13 amino acids long. The CDR3 reads CASLGQNSYEQYF. CDR3 bases: TGTGCCAGCCTCGGACAGAACTCCTACGAGCAGTACTTC. The full variable domain, its missing parts supplied by reference TRBV2 and TRBJ2-7, is EPEVTQTPSHQVTQMGQEVILRCVPISNHLYFYWYRQILGQKVEFLVSFYNNEISEKSEIFDDQFSVERPDGSNFTLKIRSTKLEDSAMYFCASLGQNSYEQYFGPGTRLTVT.

This clonotype was recorded a few times. The rearrangement uses TRBV12-3 or TRBV12-4 and TRBJ2-1, with a possible D match to TRBD1 (6 bases). V gave up 0 bases and J gave up 8 bases, with 11 bases separating them. This CDR3 has 14 residues. Here the CDR3 reads CASSLAGGRDEQFF. The DNA of the CDR3 is TGTGCCAGCAGTTTAGCAGGGGGAAGAGATGAGCAGTTCTTC.

In this sample, this clonotype turned up many times. The chain joins TRBV29-1 to TRBJ2-7, with D hard to call. In germline, CDR1 is SQVTM, CDR2 ANQGSEA. Trimming removed 4 bases at V and 5 bases at J, with 6 bases between. CDR3 length: 10 amino acids. The CDR3 bases are TGCAGCGTTGGGAGAGACGAGCAGTACTTC. This gives the protein CSVGRDEQYF.

This clonotype was counted between two and nine times. V usage is TRBV7-2 and J usage is TRBJ1-2; the match to TRBD1 covers 8 bases. V shed 2 bases, J shed 5 bases, and the junction held 4 bases outside the gene matches. CDR1 is SGHTA, CDR2 FQGNSA, per germline. This CDR3 contains 14 residues. Here the CDR3 DNA reads TGTGCCAGCAGCTTAAACAGGGGGGATTATGGCTACACCTTC. Amino acids: CASSLNRGDYGYTF.

This clonotype was seen only a few times. This CDR3 reads CASSGGLAGVPYNEQFF. In DNA form, the CDR3 reads TGCGCCAGCAGCGGGGGACTAGCGGGAGTCCCCTACAATGAGCAGTTCTTC. This sequence joins TRBV5-1 and TRBJ2-1; 14 positions match TRBD2. V shed 4 bases and J 2 bases; nucleotides not matched to a gene: 5. The CDR3 length is 17 residues. Germline values: CDR1 SGHRS, CDR2 YFSETQ.

V gene TRBV11-2 combines with J gene TRBJ1-5; the match to TRBD1 covers 8 bases. The CDR3 runs 15 residues. Germline V CDR1 and CDR2: SGHAT, FQNNGV. The V gene end was trimmed by 1 base and the J gene end by 4 bases; junction bases not matched to a gene: 3. The CDR3 loop reads CASSLGTGSNQPQHF. CDR3 coding DNA: TGTGCCAGCAGCTTAGGGACAGGGTCGAATCAGCCCCAGCATTTT.